One sample yielded the 10 T cell receptor beta chains listed below, sequenced in a study of T cell responses to AZD1222 COVID-19 vaccine. Profiling relied on immunoSEQ multiplex PCR, and the TCRdb table lists in-frame clones only, not all of them. The profile shows around 160,000 clones, over 75% of them singletons. Sequenced here: peripheral blood, sampled on day 0 of AZD1222 vaccination. Receptors originate from an adult in good health.

The J gene is TRBJ2-7, the V gene TRBV18; TRBD2 aligns across 11 bases. The germline CDR1 and CDR2 sequences are KGHSH and LQKENI. Trimming at V came to 3 bases and at J to 6 bases, leaving 10 bases not matched to a gene. The CDR3 covers 16 residues. The CDR3 loop reads CASSPATSGSRSEQYF. CDR3 sequence (DNA): TGTGCCAGCTCACCGGCTACTAGCGGGAGTAGGTCCGAGCAGTACTTC.

This chain connects TRBV9 to TRBJ2-2; the D is unclear. This CDR3 has 17 amino acids. From germline, CDR1 is SGDLS and CDR2 YYNGEE. V shed 0 bases and J shed 0 bases, with 12 bases lying between them. The CDR3 is CASSVGSRKPNTGELFF. Here the CDR3 DNA reads TGTGCCAGCAGCGTAGGGTCTAGGAAACCGAACACCGGGGAGCTGTTTTTT.

This CDR3 is CASSPGQGEYSNQPQHF. The CDR3 region has the DNA TGTGCCAGCAGTCCGGGACAGGGCGAGTATAGCAATCAGCCCCAGCATTTT. The rearrangement joins TRBV28 to TRBJ1-5; 9 bases are a match to TRBD1. The V segment lost 5 bases and the J segment 0 bases; nucleotides outside the gene matches: 8. The CDR3 sequence is 17 residues long. Germline CDR1 reads MDHEN; CDR2 reads SYDVKM. The full variable domain, with the rest looked up from reference TRBV28 and TRBJ1-5, is DVKVTQSSRYLVKRTGEKVFLECVQDMDHENMFWYRQDPGLGLRLIYFSYDVKMKEKGDIPEGYSVSREKKERFSLILESASTNQTSMYLCASSPGQGEYSNQPQHFGDGTRLSIL.

The J gene is TRBJ1-2, the V gene TRBV4-3; no firm D call. Looked up from germline, CDR1 is LGHNA and CDR2 is YSLEER. The CDR3 loop spans 16 amino acids. Deletions cut 1 base from V and 8 bases from J, with 20 bases between. The CDR3 DNA is TGCGCCAGCAGCCAAGTGATCCGACAACAAGCATTGGGCTACACCTTC. The encoded protein is CASSQVIRQQALGYTF.

The chain links TRBV10-1 to TRBJ2-2; D may be TRBD1 (5 bases). The CDR3 has 14 amino acids. Trimming shortened V by 6 bases and J by 4 bases, and 12 bases separated the two germline ends. The germline V gene encodes CDR1 WNHNN and CDR2 SYGVQD (reference sequence). CDR3 bases: TGCGCCAGCAGCTCAGGACAAGTCACCGGGGAGCTGTTTTTT. Amino acid sequence: CASSSGQVTGELFF.

The chain combines TRBV4-3 with TRBJ2-5; no clear D. This CDR3 region has 15 residues. V gave up 0 bases and J gave up 0 bases, with 8 bases separating them. The germline gives CDR1 LGHNA, CDR2 YSLEER. The CDR3 sequence is CASSQDIQNQETQYF. The CDR3 DNA is TGCGCCAGCAGCCAAGATATTCAGAACCAAGAGACCCAGTACTTC.

This sequence joins TRBV11-3 and TRBJ1-6, with TRBD1 as a possible D gene (5 bases). CDR3 size: 13 residues. The V gene's germline CDR1 is SGHNT and CDR2 YENEEA. V shed 5 bases and J shed 10 bases, with 12 bases lying between them. The chain's CDR3 is CASSEGTQSPLHF. The CDR3, as DNA: TGTGCCAGCAGCGAAGGGACCCAATCACCCCTCCACTTT.

The chain employs TRBV4-3 and TRBJ2-1; 12 nucleotides agree with TRBD2. V lost 0 bases, J lost 6 bases, and 6 bases stayed unmatched. Germline V gene data show CDR1 as LGHNA and CDR2 as YSLEER. There are 17 residues in the CDR3. The CDR3 DNA follows: TGCGCCAGCAGCCAAGATTCGGCTAGCGGGGGGGCCAATGAGCAGTTCTTC. Protein product: CASSQDSASGGANEQFF.

This rearrangement joins TRBV29-1 to TRBJ2-1, with TRBD1 as a possible D gene (6 bases). CDR1 SQVTM and CDR2 ANQGSEA come from the germline V gene. Trimming removed 6 bases at V and 8 bases at J, with 11 bases between. The CDR3 has 11 residues. CDR3 nucleotide sequence: TGCAGCGTCGAGAACAGGGATGAGCAGTTCTTC. It translates to CSVENRDEQFF.

This chain joins TRBV2 and TRBJ2-1, with D possibly TRBD2 on 6 matching bases. The CDR3 is 10 amino acids. From germline, CDR1 is SNHLY and CDR2 FYNNEI. V shed 6 bases and J shed 9 bases, with 6 bases lying between them. CDR3 in DNA: TGTGCCAGCAGGGGACTTGAGCAGTTCTTC. Protein: CASRGLEQFF.